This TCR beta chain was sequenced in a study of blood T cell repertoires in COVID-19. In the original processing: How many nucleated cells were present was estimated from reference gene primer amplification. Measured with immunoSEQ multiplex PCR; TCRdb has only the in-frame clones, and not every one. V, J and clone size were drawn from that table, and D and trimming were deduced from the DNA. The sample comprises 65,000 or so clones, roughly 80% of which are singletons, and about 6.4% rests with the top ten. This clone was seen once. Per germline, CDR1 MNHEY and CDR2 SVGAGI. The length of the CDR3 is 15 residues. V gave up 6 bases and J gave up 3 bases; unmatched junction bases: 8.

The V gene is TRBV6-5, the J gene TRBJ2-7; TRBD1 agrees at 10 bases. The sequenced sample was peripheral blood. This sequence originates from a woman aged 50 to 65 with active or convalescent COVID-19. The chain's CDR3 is CASSQGQGRGYEQYF. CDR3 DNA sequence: TGTGCCAGCAGCCAGGGACAGGGGAGAGGCTACGAGCAGTACTTC.